The 13 T cell receptor beta chains below were found in one sample sequenced in a study of CD8 T cells in ankylosing spondylitis. Study-wide results and caveats: The study identified a TCR beta motif of under 10 highly homologous variants that appeared characteristic of ankylosing spondylitis blood.

These receptors' targets are unknown. TCRdb fed the 5' RACE reads into MiXCR, producing one record per CDR3 protein. In the table there are about 500,000 distinct CDR3 sequences, 10% to 15% of which are singletons. Sequencing was done on a sample of blood, either unsorted or a sorted T cell fraction (not recorded which). Receptors were obtained from a male donor with ankylosing spondylitis.

In this sample, this clonotype turned up a few times. V usage is TRBV2 and J usage is TRBJ2-5, with 7 bases identical to TRBD2. V lost 10 bases to trimming and J lost 1 base; unmatched junction nucleotides: 12. The CDR3 sequence is 15 residues long. Germline V gene lookup returns CDR1 SNHLY and CDR2 FYNNEI. The DNA of the CDR3 is TGTGCCATCCTATTGAGAGCGGGACCCCAAGAGACCCAGTACTTC. This encodes CAILLRAGPQETQYF.

This clonotype was recorded many times. The chain carries TRBV6-2 or TRBV6-3 and TRBJ2-3, with 7 positions matching TRBD1. Germline CDR1 and CDR2: MNHEY and SVGEGT. CDR3 length equals 15 residues. Trimming at V came to 6 bases and at J to 3 bases, leaving 9 bases not matched to a gene. CDR3 nucleotides: TGTGCCAGCAGATCTACAGGGGCGCTGACAGATACGCAGTATTTT. Residues: CASRSTGALTDTQYF.

This clonotype showed up just a few times. The rearrangement links TRBV9 to TRBJ2-1; D gene unclear. The CDR3 consists of 15 residues. Per the germline V gene, CDR1 is SGDLS and CDR2 is YYNGEE. V was pared by 2 bases and J by 0 bases, with 9 bases between. CDR3 sequence reads: CASSVSALSYNEQFF. The CDR3 DNA follows: TGTGCCAGCAGCGTTTCCGCCCTCTCCTACAATGAGCAGTTCTTC. Based on the CDR3 plus reference TRBV9 and TRBJ2-1, the full variable domain is DSGVTQTPKHLITATGQRVTLRCSPRSGDLSVYWYQQSLDQGLQFLIQYYNGEERAKGNILERFSAQQFPDLHSELNLSSLELGDSALYFCASSVSALSYNEQFFGPGTRLTVL.

This clonotype was recorded many times. The chain employs TRBV11-3 and TRBJ2-1; tentative D call: TRBD1 (6 bases). Germline V lookup: CDR1 SGHNT, CDR2 YENEEA. This CDR3 is built from 15 residues. Between the trimmed V and J ends, which lost 2 bases and 2 bases, there was a span of 10 bases. The CDR3 loop is CASSLFTGPYNEQFF. The CDR3 DNA follows: TGTGCCAGCAGCTTATTTACAGGGCCCTACAATGAGCAGTTCTTC.

This clonotype was seen only a few times. The chain recombines TRBV5-1 with TRBJ2-1; 9 bases fit TRBD2. The germline V gene has CDR1 SGHRS and CDR2 YFSETQ. This CDR3 contains 15 residues. The V segment lost 3 bases and the J segment 5 bases; nucleotides outside the gene matches: 6. Written as DNA, the CDR3 is TGCGCCAGCAGCTACCTAGCGGGATCGGACAATGAGCAGTTCTTC. Protein product: CASSYLAGSDNEQFF.

The chain has TRBV5-1 and TRBJ2-1, with TRBD2 matching 8 bases. Per germline, CDR1 SGHRS and CDR2 YFSETQ. With 2 bases clipped from V and 0 bases from J, the junction kept 7 bases outside the gene matches. The CDR3 contains 17 residues. CDR3 sequence reads: CASSFLESGSSYNEQFF. CDR3 DNA sequence: TGCGCCAGCAGCTTCCTGGAAAGCGGGAGCTCCTACAATGAGCAGTTCTTC. Complete variable domain (other parts from reference TRBV5-1 and TRBJ2-1): KAGVTQTPRYLIKTRGQQVTLSCSPISGHRSVSWYQQTPGQGLQFLFEYFSETQRNKGNFPGRFSGRQFSNSRSEMNVSTLELGDSALYLCASSFLESGSSYNEQFFGPGTRLTVL.

The chain employs TRBV11-2 and TRBJ2-1, with 8 bases that match TRBD2. V shed 3 bases and J 0 bases; nucleotides not matched to a gene: 7. The CDR3 covers 17 residues. Germline V lookup: CDR1 SGHAT, CDR2 FQNNGV. CDR3 nucleotides: TGTGCCAGCAGCTTGCTTATGAGCGGGAGCTCCTACAATGAGCAGTTCTTC. Encoded protein: CASSLLMSGSSYNEQFF.

This chain uses TRBV11-2 with TRBJ2-6; D is possibly TRBD1 (5 bases). The CDR3 sequence is 16 residues long. Trimming left V 3 bases short and J 0 bases short, with 9 bases between. Germline loops: CDR1 SGHAT, CDR2 FQNNGV. This CDR3 reads CASSFRQSSGANVLTF. DNA of the CDR3: TGTGCCAGCAGCTTTAGACAGAGCTCTGGGGCCAACGTCCTGACTTTC.

This clonotype was detected many times. V gene TRBV12-3 or TRBV12-4 combines with J gene TRBJ1-5; 9 nucleotides align to TRBD1. This CDR3 comprises 17 residues. V gave up 2 bases and J gave up 0 bases; unmatched junction bases: 5. CDR3 nucleotides: TGTGCCAGCAGTTTAAAATGGGGACAGGGTAGCAATCAGCCCCAGCATTTT. It is translated as CASSLKWGQGSNQPQHF.

A few counts support this clonotype. This chain joins TRBV10-3 and TRBJ1-1, with D maybe TRBD1 (6 bases). The CDR3 has 14 amino acids. CDR1 is ENHRY, CDR2 SYGVKD, per germline. The germline V and J ends were trimmed by 0 bases and 7 bases, with 12 bases remaining between them. The CDR3 here is CAISESKLQGEAFF. The CDR3 DNA sequence: TGTGCCATCAGTGAGTCGAAGTTACAGGGTGAAGCTTTCTTT.

This clonotype was seen at least ten times. The chain employs TRBV12-3 or TRBV12-4 and TRBJ1-2; D gene unclear. V gave up 6 bases and J gave up 3 bases, with 14 bases separating them. The CDR3 consists of 14 residues. The CDR3 nucleotides read TGTGCCAGCAGCCTATCGGTCATACACTATGGCTACACCTTC. Its protein is CASSLSVIHYGYTF.

This clonotype was counted a few times. The J gene is TRBJ2-3, the V gene TRBV6-4; the D gene is possibly TRBD2 (5 bases). V shed 5 bases and J shed 0 bases, with 9 bases lying between them. CDR1 MRHNA and CDR2 SNTAGT come from the germline V gene. The CDR3 sequence is 14 residues long. The CDR3 protein is CASSSGISTDTQYF. The DNA of the CDR3 is TGTGCCAGCAGTTCGGGGATTAGCACAGATACGCAGTATTTT.

The chain uses TRBV10-3 and TRBJ2-1, with TRBD2 identical over 14 bases. The germline V gene has CDR1 ENHRY and CDR2 SYGVKD. The V segment lost 3 bases and the J segment 7 bases; nucleotides outside the gene matches: 17. CDR3 length: 20 amino acids. This chain's CDR3 is CAISDDRTAGTSGRGNEQFF. CDR3 DNA: TGTGCCATCAGTGATGATCGGACGGCCGGGACTAGCGGGAGAGGGAATGAGCAGTTCTTC.